This T cell receptor (beta chain) originates from a study of neurological immune-mediated disorders. Study as a whole: The study included approximately 34 multiple sclerosis patients, approximately 30 relapsing-remitting and 3 secondary progressive.

CDR1 and CDR2 (germline): DFQATT, SNEGSKA (reference sequence). The CDR3 spans 15 residues. Between the trimmed V and J ends, which lost 0 bases and 6 bases, there was a span of 15 bases. There are many counts of this clonotype. The cDNA was generated through 5'RACE incorporating 10-nucleotide random UMIs. Using its own MiXCR run on the 5' RACE reads, TCRdb lists one record per CDR3 protein. The profile shows 50,000 or so distinct CDR3 sequences, roughly 3.5% of them singletons. This receptor was taken from a woman aged 55-70 years with multiple sclerosis. The V call is TRBV20-1, the J call TRBJ2-1; tentatively, D is TRBD2 (6 bases). The specimen was PBMCs. DNA of the CDR3: TGCAGTGCTAGAGATCTGCGCATGGGGGGCAATGAGCAGTTCTTC. Protein product: CSARDLRMGGNEQFF.